Here is one T cell receptor (beta chain) with its context. This specimen belongs to a study of CD8 T cells in Susac syndrome. The CDR3 is 14 residues long. The germline V gene has CDR1 MDHEN and CDR2 SYDVKM. Trimming removed 2 bases from V and 4 bases from J, with 11 bases in between. With random hexamers, about 0.45 to 1 ug RNA was reverse transcribed. Using its own MiXCR run on the immunoSEQ multiplex PCR reads, TCRdb lists one record per CDR3 protein. The repertoire holds some 77,000 distinct CDR3 sequences, roughly 93% seen once, with less than 0.16% in the top ten. This TCR came from a human donor with Susac syndrome. V is TRBV28 and J is TRBJ1-1; weak D call: TRBD1 (5 bases). Sequencing was done on a sample of CD4+ T cells from PBMCs. The DNA of the CDR3 is TGTGCCAGCAGTTTAGGGGCGGACTCCACTGAAGCTTTCTTT. Translated: CASSLGADSTEAFF.